This T cell receptor (beta chain) stems from a study of CXCR3-negative and CXCR3-positive naive CD8 T cells. The CDR3 loop spans 16 amino acids. Concerning this clonotype: Antigen unknown.

Definition of naive CD8+ T cells rested on a CD45RO-CCR7+CD27+CD95- profile. The study made its TRB cDNA libraries by 5' RACE, adding UMI labels. TCRdb derives one entry per CDR3 protein from the 5' RACE reads, leaving out DNA. Its table lists 75,000 to 90,000 distinct CDR3 sequences. Study conclusions and caveats: CXCR3-negative naive cells had less hydrophobic TRB CDR3s than did CXCR3-positive naive cells. The study found that naive CXCR3-negative and CXCR3-positive cells shared TRBV-TRBJ usage, while memory cells differed. Diversity ran similarly high across both naive subsets but far lower in memory CD8+ cells.

This TCR derives from a human donor in good health. Some clones in this sample may be carry-over from other donors' samples. The gene calls are TRBV12-3 or TRBV12-4 and TRBJ2-1; TCRdb's D gene call, TRBD1, goes unchecked for lack of DNA. The material sequenced was naive CXCR3+ CD8+ T cells from blood. The subset was: CD45RO-CCR7+CD27+CD95- naive CD8+ T cells expressing CXCR3 (TNR3+). This chain's CDR3 is CASISPGQSSYNEQFF.